A selection of T cell receptor beta chains follows, all from one sample in a study of cytomegalovirus exposure and HLA in healthy donors. Some clones are missing from TCRdb's copy, which holds only in-frame ones; the method was immunoSEQ multiplex PCR. The profile covers fewer than 250,000 clones, with around nine tenths appearing a single time and roughly 2.5% taken by the ten largest. Sequencing used PBMCs. The source is a man aged 18-30 years in good health and CMV-seronegative. Both conserved end residues are part of each CDR3. D genes are given only for firm matches. Clone size is stated in some rows and not others, as once, few, many or a class when expanded.

clone_size j_call cdr3_length d_call v_call cdr3_nt cdr3_aa
. TRBJ1-6 15 . TRBV28 TGTGCCACCATCCCCGGGGGATCCTATAATTCACCCCTCCACTTT CATIPGGSYNSPLHF
. TRBJ1-6 15 TRBD1 TRBV2 TGTGCCAGCAGGGGGACTGACAGGGTAAATTCACCCCTCCACTTT CASRGTDRVNSPLHF
. TRBJ1-1 13 TRBD1 TRBV5-1 TGCGCCAGCAGACGTCAGGGGGTTGGTGAAGCTTTCTTT CASRRQGVGEAFF
. TRBJ1-1 12 . TRBV11-2 TGTGCCAGCACCTCATCAGGGGCTGAAGCTTTCTTT CASTSSGAEAFF
. TRBJ2-1 15 . TRBV5-4 TGTGCCAGCAGCTTGGACTCAATGGTTTACAATGAGCAGTTCTTC CASSLDSMVYNEQFF
. TRBJ2-1 16 TRBD2 TRBV4-3 TGCGCCAGCAGCCCAAAGGGACTAGCAGACTACAATGAGCAGTTCTTC CASSPKGLADYNEQFF
. TRBJ2-3 14 . TRBV5-1 TGCGCCAGCAGCTTGGCCATGGAGACAGATACGCAGTATTTT CASSLAMETDTQYF
. TRBJ2-1 16 TRBD2 TRBV10-1 TGCGCCAGCAGCAAGGCCTTTGTCGGGGGGGCCCCCGAGCAGTTCTTC CASSKAFVGGAPEQFF
. TRBJ1-4 14 . TRBV5-5 TGTGCCAGCAGCTTATACAGGGAGGGAGAAAAACTGTTTTTT CASSLYREGEKLFF
. TRBJ1-5 13 . TRBV6-5 TGTGCCAGCAGTTCAAACAGAAATCAGCCCCAGCATTTT CASSSNRNQPQHF
. TRBJ2-1 16 TRBD2 TRBV5-4 TGTGCCAGCAGCTCCGCTAGCGGGAGGGGCAGGCATGAGCAGTTCTTC CASSSASGRGRHEQFF
. TRBJ2-6 21 TRBD1 TRBV7-8 TGTGCCAGCAGCTGGCCGGGACAGGCTCTGGGGTTGAACTCTGGGGCCAACGTCCTGACTTTC CASSWPGQALGLNSGANVLTF
. TRBJ2-3 21 TRBD2 TRBV30 TGTGCCTGGACCAAACAGGGGCCGGGACTAGCGGGAGGGCCGGACCGGGATACGCAGTATTTT CAWTKQGPGLAGGPDRDTQYF
. TRBJ2-4 15 TRBD2 TRBV10-1 TGCGCCAGCAGTGGAGTAGCGGGAGCCAAAAACATTCAGTACTTC CASSGVAGAKNIQYF
. TRBJ1-5 14 . TRBV6-5 TGTGCCAGCCGATTCAGGGGCCCCAATCAGCCCCAGCATTTT CASRFRGPNQPQHF
. TRBJ1-2 15 TRBD1 TRBV4-3 TGCGCCAGCAGCCAAGATCGGACAGGGGTTTATGGCTACACCTTC CASSQDRTGVYGYTF
. TRBJ1-4 13 . TRBV4-1 TGCGCCAGCAGCCCATGGACAGCAGAAAAACTGTTTTTT CASSPWTAEKLFF
. TRBJ1-3 17 . TRBV15 TGTGCCACCAGCAGTGAAATTCTAGATATCCCTGGAAACACCATATATTTT CATSSEILDIPGNTIYF
once TRBJ2-7 17 . TRBV15 TGTGCCACCAGCAGAGAAGATTCGGGACACGTCTCCTACGAGCAGTACTTC CATSREDSGHVSYEQYF
few TRBJ2-3 14 . TRBV18 TGTGCCAGCTCTACGACTCCGCCTCCCGATACGCAGTATTTT CASSTTPPPDTQYF
. TRBJ2-1 16 . TRBV7-9 TGTGCCAGCAGCCCCCGGAGGAGGGTATCCTACAATGAGCAGTTCTTC CASSPRRRVSYNEQFF
. TRBJ1-4 14 TRBD1 TRBV7-9 TGTGCCAGCGGGAACAGGGGCACCAATGAAAAACTGTTTTTT CASGNRGTNEKLFF
. TRBJ2-2 16 TRBD2 TRBV5-1 TGCGCCAGCAGCTTTGGGGAGGGCCGTGCCACCGGGGAGCTGTTTTTT CASSFGEGRATGELFF
. TRBJ2-5 14 TRBD1 TRBV11-2 TGTGCCAGCAGCGGCAAGACAGGGGAAGGGACCCAGTACTTC CASSGKTGEGTQYF
once TRBJ2-5 13 TRBD2 TRBV7-3 TGTGCCAGCAGCTCGACTAGCGACGAGACCCAGTACTTC CASSSTSDETQYF
. TRBJ1-4 17 . TRBV11-2 TGTGCCAGCAGCTTATACTCAGGTGCTGCAACTAATGAAAAACTGTTTTTT CASSLYSGAATNEKLFF
. TRBJ2-3 14 TRBD1 TRBV6-5 TGTGCCAGCAGGGGGACAGGGGGCCCGGATACGCAGTATTTT CASRGTGGPDTQYF
. TRBJ1-1 12 . TRBV5-6 TGTGCCAGCAGCTTCGAGATCACTGAAGCTTTCTTT CASSFEITEAFF
. TRBJ1-5 15 . TRBV30 TGTGCCTGGAGTGTCCAGGGCCGATTCAATCAGCCCCAGCATTTT CAWSVQGRFNQPQHF
. TRBJ2-6 15 . TRBV19 TGTGCCAGTAGTATAAGAGGATCTGGGGCCAACGTCCTGACTTTC CASSIRGSGANVLTF
. TRBJ2-7 22 . TRBV30 TGTGCCTGGGCGACAGCAGCGACTGGGGCCCATGGTCCTCGAAGGCCGGCCTACGAGCAGTACTTC CAWATAATGAHGPRRPAYEQYF
. TRBJ2-1 15 TRBD2 TRBV6-6 TGTGCCAGCAGTCCTAGCGGCAGCTCCTACAATGAGCAGTTCTTC CASSPSGSSYNEQFF
. TRBJ2-1 15 TRBD2 TRBV7-3 TGTGCCAGCAGCTTTCTAGCGGGAGTCCACAATGAGCAGTTCTTC CASSFLAGVHNEQFF
once TRBJ2-2 14 TRBD2 TRBV2 TGTGCCAGCACACTAGCGGAGTTAACCGGGGAGCTGTTTTTT CASTLAELTGELFF
. TRBJ2-2 14 . TRBV5-1 TGCGCCAGCAGCGCAGAACTAGAGCCCGGGGAGCTGTTTTTT CASSAELEPGELFF